This TCR beta chain was identified during a study of shared clonotypes between healthy human individuals. This clone was counted ten times or more. One junction end disagrees with the germline gene, perhaps due to a read error. Additional DNA sequences in this sample encode the identical CDR3. This CDR3 has 13 residues. Germline V lookup: CDR1 MNHNS, CDR2 SASEGT. At deep level, the assay was performed. Amplification in unsorted PBMC replicate PCRs started from roughly 330 ng DNA, which equals tens of thousands of T cell genomes. Per the study methods: As immunoSEQ supplied junction-only sequences (without quality scores), filtering differed. TCRdb's copy holds only in-frame clones and misses some; the assay was immunoSEQ multiplex PCR. The D gene and trimming were derived from the DNA, and the V and J assignments and clone size from that table. In the table there are 450,000 or so clones, around 77% of which are singletons.

This TCR was recovered from a woman aged 40 to 50 in good health. Some clones in this sample may be carry-over from other donors' samples. The chain recombines TRBV6-1 with TRBJ1-1; the match to TRBD1 covers 8 bases. Sequenced: PBMCs. CDR3 DNA: TGTACCAGCAGACCCAGGGGGCGGGTTGAAGCTTTCTTT. Translated: CTSRPRGRVEAFF.